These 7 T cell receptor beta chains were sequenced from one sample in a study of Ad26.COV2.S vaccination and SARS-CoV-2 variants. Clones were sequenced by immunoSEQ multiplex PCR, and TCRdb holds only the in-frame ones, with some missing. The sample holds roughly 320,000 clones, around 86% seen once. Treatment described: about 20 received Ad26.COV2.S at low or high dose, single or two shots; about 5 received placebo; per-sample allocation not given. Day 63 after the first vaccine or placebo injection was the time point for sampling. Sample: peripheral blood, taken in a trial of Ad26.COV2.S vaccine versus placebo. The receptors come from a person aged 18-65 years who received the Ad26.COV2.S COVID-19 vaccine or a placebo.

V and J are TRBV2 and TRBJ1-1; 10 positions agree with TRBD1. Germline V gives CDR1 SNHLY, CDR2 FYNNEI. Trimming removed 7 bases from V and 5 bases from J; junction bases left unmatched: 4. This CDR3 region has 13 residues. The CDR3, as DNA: TGTGCCAGCACCAAGGACAGGGGGACTGAAGCTTTCTTT. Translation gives CASTKDRGTEAFF.

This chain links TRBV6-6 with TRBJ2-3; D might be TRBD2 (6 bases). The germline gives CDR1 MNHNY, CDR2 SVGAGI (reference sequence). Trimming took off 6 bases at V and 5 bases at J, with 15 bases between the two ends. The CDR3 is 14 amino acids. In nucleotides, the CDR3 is TGTGCCAGCAGGGAGACTGGGGGAGGAGATACGCAGTATTTT. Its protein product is CASRETGGGDTQYF.

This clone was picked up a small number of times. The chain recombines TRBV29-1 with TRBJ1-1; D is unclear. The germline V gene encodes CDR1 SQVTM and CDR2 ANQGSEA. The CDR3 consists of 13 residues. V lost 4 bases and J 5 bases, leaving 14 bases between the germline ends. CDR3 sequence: CSVGNGVGTEAFF. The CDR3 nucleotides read TGCAGCGTTGGGAACGGGGTAGGGACTGAAGCTTTCTTT.

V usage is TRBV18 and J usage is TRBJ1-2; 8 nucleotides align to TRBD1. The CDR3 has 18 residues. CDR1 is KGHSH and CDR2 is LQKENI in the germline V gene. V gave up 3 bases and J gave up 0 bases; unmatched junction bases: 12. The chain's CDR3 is CASSPFPPDRGANYGYTF. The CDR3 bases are TGTGCCAGCTCACCTTTCCCACCCGACAGGGGCGCTAACTATGGCTACACCTTC.

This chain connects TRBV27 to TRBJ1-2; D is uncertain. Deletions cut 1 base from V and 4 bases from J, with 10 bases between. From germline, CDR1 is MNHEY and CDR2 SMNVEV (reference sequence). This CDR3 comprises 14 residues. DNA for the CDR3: TGTGCCAGCAGTTTATATGGCACCGGCTATGGCTACACCTTC. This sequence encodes CASSLYGTGYGYTF.

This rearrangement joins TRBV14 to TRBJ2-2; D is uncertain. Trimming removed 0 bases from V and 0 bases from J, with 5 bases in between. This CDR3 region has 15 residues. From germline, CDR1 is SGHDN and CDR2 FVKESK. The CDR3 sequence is CASSQELSNTGELFF. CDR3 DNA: TGTGCCAGCAGCCAAGAGTTGTCGAACACCGGGGAGCTGTTTTTT.

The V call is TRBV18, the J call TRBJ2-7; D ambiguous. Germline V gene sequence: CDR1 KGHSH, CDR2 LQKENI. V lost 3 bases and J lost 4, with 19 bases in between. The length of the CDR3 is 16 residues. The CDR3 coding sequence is TGTGCCAGCTCACCCCGGATGATCGCAAATCGATACGAGCAGTACTTC. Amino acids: CASSPRMIANRYEQYF.